This T cell receptor beta chain stems from a study of blood T cell repertoires in COVID-19 (dated by TCRdb to 2018 to 2021). Regarding the complete study: Samples from collaborators originated in the United States, Italy and Spain and spanned both the acute and convalescent phases of COVID-19. Deeply sampled blood TCRbeta repertoires from subjects exposed to, actively infected with, or recovered from COVID-19 were included in the dataset. The repertoires were made available in a free public database intended to serve as a resource for research on the immune response to SARS-CoV-2. Sample metadata almost always included a de-identified subject ID, COVID-19 status, age in years and sex. Where HLA class I and class II types were available, the types were taken from metadata supplied by the sample provider, not from assay-based typing. Samples came from the ongoing ImmuneRACE study (first 160 participants) plus 1,254 subjects from 6 global collaborators. The prospective study material was composed of cDNA or gDNA derived from T cells, B-cell-depleted T cells, or PBMCs.

CDR1 MDHEN and CDR2 SYDVKM were looked up in the germline V gene. The CDR3 runs 15 amino acids, cysteine and phenylalanine included. Of the read, only the CDR3 DNA is kept; its 45 bases are in frame from base 1. V is clipped by 6 bases and J by 3 bases, and the sequence between their germline boundaries is 15 bases long. The paper as a whole reports these results and caveats: The quantity of clinical and demographic metadata differed by source and by participant and was supplied without curation.

In the case of this clone: The antigen this receptor binds is unknown. No quality values exist for individual bases; no much larger clone is one base distant.

Enrolling through a virtual design, the prospective study's participants ranged in age from roughly 18 to 89 years and lived across some 22 United States geographic areas. Cohort assignment in the prospective study relied on participant-reported clinical history from a screening survey and a study questionnaire. Exposed participants had been in contact, within 2 weeks of entering the study, with a person who had a PCR-confirmed or clinician-diagnosed case of COVID-19. Each participant in the prospective study had whole blood, serum and a nasopharyngeal or oropharyngeal swab collected by mobile phlebotomists. Prospective study participants could optionally give additional blood draws and questionnaires over an approximately two-month period. Before DNA extraction, blood samples from the prospective study were shipped at room temperature or frozen. TCRbeta CDR3 regions were amplified from genomic DNA using the immunoSEQ Assay, a bias-controlled multiplex PCR. As for the original processing: The number of nucleated cells in each sample was estimated from the amplification of reference gene primers within the assay. To quantify the absolute abundance of each unique TCRbeta CDR3 rearrangement, sequence reads were collapsed and filtered. For each sample, productive Simpson clonality was calculated as the square root of Simpson's diversity index over productive rearrangements. What TCRdb holds here is the immuneACCESS table cut down to in-frame rearrangements. Part of the clones is not present; checked against another copy, under half of the missing clones reflect an unresolved V gene, and the others are unexplained. V and J calls and clone size are copied from that table; D and trimming were computed from the DNA. The table for this sample lists 300,000 to 400,000 clones; around 84% of them were counted only once. Over 1.5% of the sample belongs to the ten largest clones.

The TCR sequence derives from a woman in her 30s who had been exposed to COVID-19. The sequenced sample consisted of PBMCs or T cells enriched from blood (not recorded which). The chain links TRBV28 with TRBJ2-1; a tentative D call is TRBD1 (6 bases match). The CDR3 has the sequence CASSPRGNLYNEQFF. The nucleotide sequence is given as TGTGCCAGCAGCCCCAGGGGAAATCTCTACAATGAGCAGTTCTTC.